This T cell receptor (beta chain) was sequenced during a study of human T cells and chemical hapten exposure. Study overall: All through the approximately 25-week study, the scalp of each patient received diphenylcyclopropenone doses weekly.

Study results and limitations: The study found that DPC sensitization did not change TCRs above 1 in 1000 frequency. Compared with pre-sensitization or healthy control sets, expanded TCRs clustered more.

Within the library, unique molecular identifiers were attached to each individual cDNA molecule. One entry per CDR3 protein, called by TCRdb with MiXCR from the reads. The profile covers 4,000 to 5,000 distinct CDR3 sequences, with more than 45% appearing a single time and 2.5% to 3.5% taken by the ten largest. For this clonotype: Its antigen is not identified.

V lost 5 bases, J lost 5 bases, and 15 bases lay in between. The CDR3 extends over 14 amino acids. Regarding treatment: therapeutic diphenylcyclopropenone sensitization with weekly scalp DPC. The source was whole blood, collected before DPC sensitization or 2, 6, or about 24 weeks after (not recorded which). This rearrangement joins TRBV12-3 or TRBV12-4 to TRBJ2-5; no clear D. The clonotype originates from an adult with alopecia areata. Some clones in this sample may be carry-over from other donors' samples. This table probably holds off-target reads from a library built for another chain. CDR3 DNA sequence: TGTGCCAGCAGTCCCTATACGGCCATCGAGACCCAGTACTTC. Its translation: CASSPYTAIETQYF.